This TCR beta chain was recovered during a study of shared clonotypes between healthy human individuals. Germline V gene sequence: CDR1 SGHAT, CDR2 FQNNGV. The CDR3 is 14 residues long. V lost 0 bases to trimming and J lost 2 bases, with 6 bases between them. This clone was counted many times. The sample contains more than one DNA sequence encoding this CDR3. Each subset's genomic DNA was split evenly across several immunoSEQ plates. The protocol was immunoSEQ multiplex PCR, while the TCRdb copy is restricted to in-frame clones and leaves out a portion. The table has about 1 million clones, about 70% seen once.

What was sequenced was memory CD4+ T cells sorted from blood. Subset noted: CD45RA-negative fraction. The sequence came from a man between 18 and 35 years old in good health. This chain uses TRBV11-2 with TRBJ2-3; TRBD2 might be the D (6 bases). The CDR3 sequence is CASSLEGLTDTQYF. The CDR3 coding sequence is TGTGCCAGCAGCTTAGAGGGACTCACAGATACGCAGTATTTT.